The 23 T cell receptor beta chains reported below all come from one sample, sequenced in a study of CD8 T cells in ankylosing spondylitis. MiXCR was run by TCRdb on the 5' RACE reads, yielding one entry per CDR3 protein. This table holds roughly 100,000 distinct CDR3 sequences, roughly 8.7% found once. The sample comprised blood, either unsorted or a sorted T cell fraction (not recorded which). The receptors derive from a male donor with ankylosing spondylitis or in good health (not recorded which).

This clonotype was observed many times. The V call is TRBV20-1, the J call TRBJ2-7; D unclear. This CDR3 comprises 11 residues. Trimming removed 0 bases from V and 3 bases from J, with 3 bases in between. Germline lookup yields CDR1 DFQATT and CDR2 SNEGSKA (reference sequence). The CDR3 region has the DNA TGCAGTGCTAGAGAGGTCTACGAGCAGTACTTC. It translates to CSAREVYEQYF.

This clonotype was detected ten times or more. The gene calls are TRBV7-9 and TRBJ2-2; D gene unclear. The germline gives CDR1 SEHNR, CDR2 FQNEAQ (reference sequence). CDR3 length equals 12 residues. V lost 5 bases and J lost 9, with 10 bases in between. The CDR3 reads CASSPPHRELFF. In nucleotides, the CDR3 is TGTGCCAGCAGCCCACCACACCGGGAGCTGTTTTTT.

The sample holds many counts of this clonotype. The chain is built from TRBV29-1 and TRBJ2-3, with D unresolved. CDR1 and CDR2 from the germline V gene are SQVTM and ANQGSEA. The CDR3 is made up of 13 amino acids. The V and J ends lost 2 bases and 2 bases respectively, with 8 bases between them. The CDR3 coding sequence is TGCAGCGTTGAACCTACCACCACAGATACGCAGTATTTT. Protein: CSVEPTTTDTQYF.

This clonotype has a count of ten or more. The gene calls are TRBV7-3 and TRBJ2-2; a weak D match, TRBD2 (7 bases). Trimming took off 0 bases at V and 0 bases at J, with 14 bases between the two ends. The CDR3 is made up of 18 amino acids. Germline assignment: CDR1 SGHTA and CDR2 FQGTGA. The CDR3 region is CASSLTWGGGSNTGELFF. The CDR3, as DNA: TGTGCCAGCAGCTTAACGTGGGGGGGCGGATCGAACACCGGGGAGCTGTTTTTT.

This clonotype was seen at least ten times. The chain carries TRBV7-9 and TRBJ2-7; TRBD1 might be the D (5 bases). Germline CDR1 reads SEHNR; CDR2 reads FQNEAQ (reference sequence). The CDR3 length is 15 residues. V was clipped by 0 bases and J by 7 bases, with 16 bases between them. Here the CDR3 reads CASSLASGRVGEQYF. In DNA, the CDR3 is TGTGCCAGCAGCTTAGCGTCTGGCAGGGTGGGGGAGCAGTACTTC.

This clonotype was seen a few times. V and J are TRBV7-8 and TRBJ2-1, with D unresolved. In germline, CDR1 is SGHVS, CDR2 FQNEAQ. This CDR3 has 15 amino acids. V lost 5 bases to trimming and J lost 8 bases, with 19 bases between them. The CDR3 nucleotides read TGTGCCAGCAGCAACCACGCCAAGGCGAAGCATGAGCAGTTCTTC. Residues: CASSNHAKAKHEQFF. The full variable domain, in which reference TRBV7-8 and TRBJ2-1 provide the parts outside the CDR3, is GAGVSQSPRYKVAKRGQDVALRCDPISGHVSLFWYQQALGQGPEFLTYFQNEAQLDKSGLPSDRFFAERPEGSVSTLKIQRTQQEDSAVYLCASSNHAKAKHEQFFGPGTRLTVL.

This clonotype was counted at least ten times. The gene calls are TRBV5-5 and TRBJ2-7, with a weak D call TRBD2 (5 bases). V was trimmed by 4 bases and J by 0 bases, leaving 11 bases between them. Germline assignment: CDR1 SGHKS and CDR2 YYEKEE (reference sequence). The CDR3 has 14 residues. The CDR3 region is CASSPGGGSYEQYF. CDR3 sequence (DNA): TGTGCCAGCAGCCCCGGTGGAGGCTCCTACGAGCAGTACTTC.

This clonotype was seen ten or more times. This chain joins TRBV12-3 or TRBV12-4 and TRBJ1-5; D is possibly TRBD1 (5 bases). Trimming cost V 6 bases and J 0 bases, with 12 bases left between them. There are 15 residues in the CDR3. The chain's CDR3 is CASRRTGDSNQPQHF. In nucleotides, the CDR3 is TGTGCCAGCAGGCGCACAGGTGATAGCAATCAGCCCCAGCATTTT.

This clonotype appeared many times. The V call is TRBV6-1, the J call TRBJ2-5, with D perhaps TRBD2 (6 bases). Trimming left V 6 bases short and J 4 bases short, with 12 bases between. The CDR3 contains 13 residues. In germline, CDR1 is MNHNS, CDR2 SASEGT. CDR3 region: CASSRRGGETQYF. CDR3 coding DNA: TGTGCCAGCAGCCGGCGGGGCGGAGAGACCCAGTACTTC.

The chain is built from TRBV20-1 and TRBJ2-5, with 7 bases matching TRBD1. V was clipped by 6 bases and J by 5 bases; unmatched bases: 18. CDR3 length equals 16 residues. Germline V gene sequence: CDR1 DFQATT, CDR2 SNEGSKA (reference sequence). CDR3 bases: TGCAGTGCGGACCCGGCACAGGGGAATCCCGATGAGACCCAGTACTTC. Translated: CSADPAQGNPDETQYF.

This clonotype showed up many times. The chain is built from TRBV9 and TRBJ2-2, with D unresolved. CDR3 length equals 17 residues. V was clipped by 0 bases and J by 3 bases, with 15 bases between them. The germline V gene encodes CDR1 SGDLS and CDR2 YYNGEE. CDR3 protein: CASSVAVGRSYTGELFF. The DNA of the CDR3 is TGTGCCAGCAGCGTAGCGGTGGGTCGGTCTTACACCGGGGAGCTGTTTTTT.

V usage is TRBV12-3 or TRBV12-4 and J usage is TRBJ1-1; the D is unclear. V gave up 4 bases and J gave up 4 bases, with 10 bases separating them. The CDR3 is made up of 13 amino acids. The CDR3 sequence: CASSWTSATEAFF. For the CDR3, the DNA is TGTGCCAGCAGTTGGACCTCGGCCACTGAAGCTTTCTTT.

This clonotype showed up many times. This chain links TRBV7-9 with TRBJ2-2; TRBD2 is a possible D gene (5 bases). Germline V gives CDR1 SEHNR, CDR2 FQNEAQ (reference sequence). V gave up 6 bases and J gave up 6 bases, with 11 bases separating them. The CDR3 length is 13 residues. CDR3 loop: CASRFAGSGELFF. DNA for the CDR3: TGTGCCAGCAGGTTCGCGGGTTCCGGGGAGCTGTTTTTT.

This clonotype was picked up many times. The rearrangement joins TRBV4-1 to TRBJ2-3; 7 bases map to TRBD2. In germline, CDR1 is MGHRA, CDR2 YSYEKL. The CDR3 has 18 amino acids. V dropped 1 base and J dropped 2; count of bases not matched to a gene: 12. The CDR3 region is CASSQGLRGGSVTDTQYF. In nucleotides, the CDR3 is TGCGCCAGCAGCCAAGGTTTAAGGGGCGGGAGCGTCACAGATACGCAGTATTTT.

In its sample, this clonotype was seen many times. V is TRBV5-1 and J is TRBJ2-2; 8 bases agree with TRBD1. The V segment lost 4 bases and the J segment 6 bases; nucleotides outside the gene matches: 5. The germline V gene has CDR1 SGHRS and CDR2 YFSETQ. The CDR3 spans 14 residues. In DNA form, the CDR3 reads TGCGCCAGCAGCGCGGACAGGGAGGCCGGGGAGCTGTTTTTT. Translated, it gives CASSADREAGELFF.

Ten or more counts support this clonotype. The chain combines TRBV6-2 or TRBV6-3 with TRBJ2-5; 9 bases agree with TRBD1. The CDR3 contains 15 residues. Germline CDR1 reads MNHEY; CDR2 reads SVGEGT. V was pared by 2 bases and J by 5 bases, with 6 bases of the junction left unmatched. The CDR3 sequence is CASSYRGQGRETQYF. CDR3 in DNA: TGTGCCAGCAGTTACCGGGGACAGGGAAGGGAGACCCAGTACTTC.

This clonotype was picked up many times. CDR3 residues: CASSPGTSGVYNEQFF. CDR3 sequence (DNA): TGCGCCAGCAGCCCAGGGACTAGCGGGGTGTACAATGAGCAGTTCTTC. J is TRBJ2-1 and V is TRBV4-1; 13 positions match TRBD2. Germline trimming cut 4 bases from V and 4 bases from J; bases unmatched to any gene: 4. Germline lookup yields CDR1 MGHRA and CDR2 YSYEKL. The CDR3 runs to 16 residues.

Many counts were recorded for this clonotype. The genes are TRBV4-3 and TRBJ2-1; D is tentatively TRBD1 or TRBD2 (6 bases each). V lost 0 bases and J lost 8, with 20 bases in between. The CDR3 has 17 amino acids. Germline V gene sequence: CDR1 LGHNA, CDR2 YSLEER. The CDR3 nucleotides read TGCGCCAGCAGCCAAGATATTCCGGGCCTAAGGGGGGATGAGCAGTTCTTC. Translation: CASSQDIPGLRGDEQFF.

This clonotype was counted between two and nine times. The rearrangement joins TRBV18 to TRBJ1-1, with 8 bases aligning to TRBD1. The length of the CDR3 is 14 residues. V was clipped by 6 bases and J by 3 bases; unmatched bases: 6. Per the germline V gene, CDR1 is KGHSH and CDR2 is LQKENI. The CDR3: CASSRTGRDTEAFF. In DNA form, the CDR3 reads TGTGCCAGCTCCCGGACAGGGCGGGACACTGAAGCTTTCTTT. Drawing the rest from reference TRBV18 and TRBJ1-1, the complete variable domain is NAGVMQNPRHLVRRRGQEARLRCSPMKGHSHVYWYRQLPEEGLKFMVYLQKENIIDESGMPKERFSAEFPKEGPSILRIQQVVRGDSAAYFCASSRTGRDTEAFFGQGTRLTVV.

The CDR3, as DNA: TGCGCCAGCAGCCGTTACAGGGAAAACTATGGCTACACCTTC. It codes for CASSRYRENYGYTF. The chain links TRBV4-3 to TRBJ1-2, with a tentative D call TRBD1 (6 bases). The V gene's germline CDR1 is LGHNA and CDR2 YSLEER. V lost 4 bases and J 2 bases, leaving 11 bases between the germline ends. The CDR3 is 14 residues long.

This clonotype was detected many times. The rearrangement links TRBV10-3 to TRBJ1-1; 8 nucleotides agree with TRBD1. The length of the CDR3 is 13 residues. Trimming cost V 6 bases and J 6 bases; bases outside gene matches: 6. The V gene's germline CDR1 is ENHRY and CDR2 SYGVKD. The DNA of the CDR3 is TGTGCCATCAGCGTGCAGGGGGCCCCTGAAGCTTTCTTT. Amino acids: CAISVQGAPEAFF.

Ten or more counts support this clonotype. One junction end does not reproduce the germline sequence, and a read error may be involved. This rearrangement joins TRBV4-3 to TRBJ1-6; a weak D match, TRBD1 (5 bases). The CDR3 consists of 17 residues. The germline gives CDR1 LGHNA, CDR2 YSLEER. The CDR3 coding sequence is TGCGCCAGCAGTCAAGGGACGGGAAGCTCCTATAATTCACCCCTCCACTTT. It is translated as CASSQGTGSSYNSPLHF.

This clonotype was seen ten or more times. The chain couples TRBV18 to TRBJ2-2, with unresolved D. The ends were cut back, 3 bases at V and 0 bases at J, with 14 bases in the middle. Germline CDR1 reads KGHSH; CDR2 reads LQKENI. This CDR3 has 17 amino acids. The CDR3 nucleotides are TGTGCCAGCTCACCTTCCTCATTTGCCCCGAACACCGGGGAGCTGTTTTTT. Translated, it gives CASSPSSFAPNTGELFF.